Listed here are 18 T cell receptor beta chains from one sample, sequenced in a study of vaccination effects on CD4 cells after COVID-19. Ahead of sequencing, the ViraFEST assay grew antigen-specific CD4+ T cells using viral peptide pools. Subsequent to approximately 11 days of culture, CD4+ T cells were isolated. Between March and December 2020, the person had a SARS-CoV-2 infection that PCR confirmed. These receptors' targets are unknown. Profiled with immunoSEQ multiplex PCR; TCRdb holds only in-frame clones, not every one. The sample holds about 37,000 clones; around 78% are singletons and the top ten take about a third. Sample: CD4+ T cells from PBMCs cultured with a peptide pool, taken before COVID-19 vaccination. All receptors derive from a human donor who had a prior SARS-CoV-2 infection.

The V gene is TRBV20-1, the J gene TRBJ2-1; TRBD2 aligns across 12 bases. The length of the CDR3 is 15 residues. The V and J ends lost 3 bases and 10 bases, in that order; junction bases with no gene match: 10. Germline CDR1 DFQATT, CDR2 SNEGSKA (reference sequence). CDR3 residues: CSASKLAGGGSEQFF. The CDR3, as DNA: TGCAGTGCTAGTAAGCTAGCGGGAGGGGGGAGCGAGCAGTTCTTC.

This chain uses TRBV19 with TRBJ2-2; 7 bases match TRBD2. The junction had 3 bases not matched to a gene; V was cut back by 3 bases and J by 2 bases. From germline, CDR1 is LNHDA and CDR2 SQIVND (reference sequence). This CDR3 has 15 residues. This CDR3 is CASSIVAGNTGELFF. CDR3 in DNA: TGTGCCAGTAGTATTGTAGCGGGTAACACCGGGGAGCTGTTTTTT.

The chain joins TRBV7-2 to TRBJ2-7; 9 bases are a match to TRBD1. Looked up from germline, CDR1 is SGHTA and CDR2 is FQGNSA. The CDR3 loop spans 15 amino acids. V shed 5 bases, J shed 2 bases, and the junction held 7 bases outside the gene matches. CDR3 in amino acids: CASSTRQGVTYEQYF. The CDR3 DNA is TGTGCCAGCAGCACCAGACAGGGGGTGACCTACGAGCAGTACTTC.

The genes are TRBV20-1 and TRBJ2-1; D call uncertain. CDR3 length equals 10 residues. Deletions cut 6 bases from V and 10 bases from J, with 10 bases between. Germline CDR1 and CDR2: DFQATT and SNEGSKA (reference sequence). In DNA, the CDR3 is TGCAGTGCCGTCATCTCAGAGCAGTTCTTC. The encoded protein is CSAVISEQFF.

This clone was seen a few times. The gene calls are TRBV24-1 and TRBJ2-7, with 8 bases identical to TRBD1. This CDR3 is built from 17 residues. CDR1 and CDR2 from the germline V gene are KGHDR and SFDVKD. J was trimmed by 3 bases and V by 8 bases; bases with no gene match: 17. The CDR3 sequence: CATTAFSDRGGGYEQYF. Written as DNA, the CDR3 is TGTGCCACCACCGCGTTCTCCGACAGGGGAGGTGGCTACGAGCAGTACTTC.

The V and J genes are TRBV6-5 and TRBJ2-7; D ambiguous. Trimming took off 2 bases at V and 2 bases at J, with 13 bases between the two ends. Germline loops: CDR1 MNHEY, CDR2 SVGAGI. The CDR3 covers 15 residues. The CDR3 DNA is TGTGCCAGCAGTTACGGTGGGGTTCCCGCCTACGAGCAGTACTTC. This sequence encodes CASSYGGVPAYEQYF.

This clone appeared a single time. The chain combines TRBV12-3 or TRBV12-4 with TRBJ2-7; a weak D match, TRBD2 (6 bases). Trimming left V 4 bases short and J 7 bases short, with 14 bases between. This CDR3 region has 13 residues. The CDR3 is CASSSTLANEQYF. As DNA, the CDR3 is TGTGCCAGCAGTTCAACACTAGCTAATGAGCAGTACTTC.

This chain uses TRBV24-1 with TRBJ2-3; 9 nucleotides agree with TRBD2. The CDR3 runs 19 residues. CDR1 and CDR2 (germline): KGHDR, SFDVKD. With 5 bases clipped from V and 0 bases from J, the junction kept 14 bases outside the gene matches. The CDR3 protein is CATSGSARGGIKSTDTQYF. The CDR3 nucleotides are TGTGCCACCAGTGGGTCGGCGCGGGGGGGCATAAAAAGCACAGATACGCAGTATTTT.

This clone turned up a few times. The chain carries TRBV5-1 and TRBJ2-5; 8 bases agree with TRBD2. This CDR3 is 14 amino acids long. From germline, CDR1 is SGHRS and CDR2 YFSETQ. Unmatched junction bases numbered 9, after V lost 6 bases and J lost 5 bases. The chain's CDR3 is CASNGGGRSETQYF. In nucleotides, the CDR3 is TGCGCCAGCAACGGGGGGGGACGTTCGGAGACCCAGTACTTC.

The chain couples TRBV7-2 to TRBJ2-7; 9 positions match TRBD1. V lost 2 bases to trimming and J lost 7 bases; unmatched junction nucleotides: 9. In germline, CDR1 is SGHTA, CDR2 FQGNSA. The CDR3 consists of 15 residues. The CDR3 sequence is CASSLITGGLGEQYF. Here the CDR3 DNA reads TGTGCCAGCAGCTTAATAACAGGGGGCTTGGGTGAGCAGTACTTC.

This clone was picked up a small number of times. The CDR3 loop is CASSRGSSGNTIYF. For the CDR3, the DNA is TGCGCCAGCAGCCGAGGTAGTTCTGGAAACACCATATATTTT. The chain employs TRBV4-3 and TRBJ1-3; unclear D gene. V was pared by 4 bases and J by 1 base, with 8 bases between. Germline-derived CDR1 and CDR2 are LGHNA and YSLEER. There are 14 residues in the CDR3.

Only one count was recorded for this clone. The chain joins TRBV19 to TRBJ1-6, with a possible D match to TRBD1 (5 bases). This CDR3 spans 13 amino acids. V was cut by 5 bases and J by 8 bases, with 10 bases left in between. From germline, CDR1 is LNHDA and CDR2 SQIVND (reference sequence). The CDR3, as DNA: TGTGCCAGTAGTCCCGGGGACGATTCACCCCTCCACTTT. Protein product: CASSPGDDSPLHF.

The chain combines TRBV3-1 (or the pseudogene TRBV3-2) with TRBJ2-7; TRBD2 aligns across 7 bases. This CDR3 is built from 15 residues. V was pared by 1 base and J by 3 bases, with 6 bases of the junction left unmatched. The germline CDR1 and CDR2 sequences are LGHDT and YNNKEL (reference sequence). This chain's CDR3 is CASSQVAGLGYEQYF. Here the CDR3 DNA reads TGTGCCAGCAGCCAAGTCGCCGGACTAGGCTACGAGCAGTACTTC.

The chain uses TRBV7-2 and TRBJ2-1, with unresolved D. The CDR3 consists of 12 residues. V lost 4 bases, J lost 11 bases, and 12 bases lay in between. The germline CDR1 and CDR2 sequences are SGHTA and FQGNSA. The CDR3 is CASSSDRDKQFF. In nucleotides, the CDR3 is TGTGCCAGCAGCTCGGACCGAGATAAGCAGTTCTTC.

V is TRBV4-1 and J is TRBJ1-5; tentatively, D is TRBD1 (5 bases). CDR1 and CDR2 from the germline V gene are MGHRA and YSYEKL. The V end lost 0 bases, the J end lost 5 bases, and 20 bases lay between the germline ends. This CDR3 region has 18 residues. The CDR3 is CASSQDIQDWGPYQPQHF. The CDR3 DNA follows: TGCGCCAGCAGCCAAGATATCCAGGACTGGGGACCCTATCAGCCCCAGCATTTT.

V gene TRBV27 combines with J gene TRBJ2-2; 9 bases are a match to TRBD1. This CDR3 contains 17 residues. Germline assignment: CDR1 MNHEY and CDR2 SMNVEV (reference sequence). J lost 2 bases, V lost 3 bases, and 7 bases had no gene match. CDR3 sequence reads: CASSLFPQGANTGELFF. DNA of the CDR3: TGTGCCAGCAGTTTGTTCCCACAGGGGGCCAACACCGGGGAGCTGTTTTTT.

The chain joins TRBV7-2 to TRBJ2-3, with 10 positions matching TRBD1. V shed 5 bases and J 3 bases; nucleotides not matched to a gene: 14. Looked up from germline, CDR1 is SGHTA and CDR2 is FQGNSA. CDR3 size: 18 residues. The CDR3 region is CASSPRGQGFSRTDTQYF. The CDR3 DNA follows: TGTGCCAGCAGCCCAAGGGGACAGGGGTTCTCTCGGACAGATACGCAGTATTTT.

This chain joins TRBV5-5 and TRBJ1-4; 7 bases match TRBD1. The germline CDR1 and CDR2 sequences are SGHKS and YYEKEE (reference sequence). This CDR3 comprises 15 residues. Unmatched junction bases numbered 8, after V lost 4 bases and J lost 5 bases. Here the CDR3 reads CASSPEGARNEKLFF. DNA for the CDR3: TGTGCCAGCAGCCCCGAGGGGGCCAGGAATGAAAAACTGTTTTTT.